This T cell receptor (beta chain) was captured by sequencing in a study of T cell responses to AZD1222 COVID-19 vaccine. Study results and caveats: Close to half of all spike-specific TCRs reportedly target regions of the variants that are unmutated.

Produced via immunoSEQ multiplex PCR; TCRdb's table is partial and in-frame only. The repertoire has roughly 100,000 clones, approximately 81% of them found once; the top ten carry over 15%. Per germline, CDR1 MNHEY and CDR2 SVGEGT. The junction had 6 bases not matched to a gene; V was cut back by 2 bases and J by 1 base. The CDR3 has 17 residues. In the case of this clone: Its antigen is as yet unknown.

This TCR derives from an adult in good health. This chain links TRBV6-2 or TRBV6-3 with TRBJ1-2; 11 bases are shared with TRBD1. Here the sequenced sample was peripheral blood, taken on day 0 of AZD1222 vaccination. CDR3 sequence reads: CASSYAGTGGNNYGYTF. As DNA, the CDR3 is TGTGCCAGCAGTTACGCCGGGACAGGGGGGAATAACTATGGCTACACCTTC.